The 18 T cell receptor beta chains listed next were all sequenced from one sample in a study of T cells in tuberculosis. The repertoire was sequenced with immunoSEQ multiplex PCR; TCRdb's copy has only in-frame clones and lacks some. The sample comprises under 45,000 clones, approximately 95% of which are singletons, and 3.6% rests with the top ten. What was sequenced was PBMCs. The source of these receptors is a donor aged 10-30 years with latent tuberculosis or without tuberculosis infection.

J is TRBJ1-1 and V is TRBV6-5, with D perhaps matching TRBD1 (6 bases). The CDR3 loop spans 14 amino acids. V was cut by 2 bases and J by 5 bases, with 12 bases left in between. Per the germline V gene, CDR1 is MNHEY and CDR2 is SVGAGI. The CDR3 nucleotides read TGTGCCAGCAGTTACCAGGGGACGGTAACTGAAGCTTTCTTT. Amino acids: CASSYQGTVTEAFF.

The chain couples TRBV10-3 to TRBJ1-2; weak D call: TRBD1 (6 bases). Trimming removed 4 bases at V and 4 bases at J, with 19 bases between. The CDR3 loop spans 16 amino acids. Germline-derived CDR1 and CDR2 are ENHRY and SYGVKD. The CDR3: CAISATNDRRTYGYTF. In nucleotides, the CDR3 is TGTGCCATCAGTGCTACCAATGACAGGAGGACCTATGGCTACACCTTC.

V usage is TRBV11-2 and J usage is TRBJ1-4, with 7 nucleotides matching TRBD1. Germline V gene sequence: CDR1 SGHAT, CDR2 FQNNGV. The CDR3 is 16 amino acids. The V and J ends lost 2 bases and 4 bases, in that order; junction bases with no gene match: 7. The CDR3 sequence: CASSLTWDRLNEKLFF. In DNA form, the CDR3 reads TGTGCCAGCAGCTTAACCTGGGACAGACTTAATGAAAAACTGTTTTTT.

This clone is a singleton in its sample. The chain has TRBV5-1 and TRBJ2-7, with 9 bases lining up with TRBD2. CDR1 and CDR2 (germline): SGHRS, YFSETQ. Trimming at V came to 0 bases and at J to 3 bases, leaving 4 bases not matched to a gene. This CDR3 has 15 amino acids. CDR3 sequence (DNA): TGCGCCAGCAGCTTGGGGCCTAGCGGGGACTACGAGCAGTACTTC. It codes for CASSLGPSGDYEQYF.

The genes are TRBV2 and TRBJ2-7; 8 bases agree with TRBD2. Germline CDR1 and CDR2: SNHLY and FYNNEI. V was clipped by 3 bases and J by 2 bases; unmatched bases: 3. The CDR3 has 14 residues. The CDR3: CASSEQAGAYEQYF. CDR3 DNA sequence: TGTGCCAGCAGTGAGCAAGCGGGAGCCTACGAGCAGTACTTC. Full variable domain (rest looked up from reference TRBV2 and TRBJ2-7): EPEVTQTPSHQVTQMGQEVILRCVPISNHLYFYWYRQILGQKVEFLVSFYNNEISEKSEIFDDQFSVERPDGSNFTLKIRSTKLEDSAMYFCASSEQAGAYEQYFGPGTRLTVT.

This clone was observed a single time. The V gene is TRBV6-1, the J gene TRBJ1-4; D might be TRBD1 (6 bases). CDR1 is MNHNS and CDR2 is SASEGT in the germline V gene. The CDR3 loop spans 14 amino acids. Trimming removed 7 bases from V and 7 bases from J, with 16 bases in between. The CDR3 spells CASISGGLGEKLFF. The CDR3, as DNA: TGTGCCAGCATCTCTGGGGGCCTGGGTGAAAAACTGTTTTTT.

This rearrangement joins TRBV11-3 to TRBJ1-2; D remains unclear. V lost 5 bases, J lost 5 bases, and 12 bases lay in between. Germline CDR1 SGHNT, CDR2 YENEEA. The CDR3 extends over 13 amino acids. The CDR3 protein is CASSRRRRYGYTF. In DNA, the CDR3 is TGTGCCAGCAGCCGCCGGAGAAGGTATGGCTACACCTTC.

J is TRBJ1-1 and V is TRBV27; TRBD1 agrees at 10 bases. Germline V gives CDR1 MNHEY, CDR2 SMNVEV (reference sequence). The V gene end was trimmed by 2 bases and the J gene end by 5 bases; junction bases not matched to a gene: 5. CDR3 length: 15 residues. Here the CDR3 DNA reads TGTGCCAGCAGTTTAACTGGGACAGGGGATACTGAAGCTTTCTTT. This gives the protein CASSLTGTGDTEAFF.

The chain uses TRBV4-1 and TRBJ1-3; 9 bases align to TRBD1. V shed 5 bases, J shed 2 bases, and the junction held 1 base outside the gene matches. This CDR3 contains 14 residues. From germline, CDR1 is MGHRA and CDR2 YSYEKL. CDR3 protein: CASSNRGPGNTIYF. In DNA, the CDR3 is TGCGCCAGCAGCAACAGGGGGCCTGGAAACACCATATATTTT.

The chain links TRBV19 to TRBJ2-7; weak D call: TRBD2 (5 bases). The V and J ends lost 4 bases and 4 bases respectively, with 11 bases between them. This CDR3 has 13 amino acids. Germline lookup yields CDR1 LNHDA and CDR2 SQIVND (reference sequence). As DNA, the CDR3 is TGTGCCAGTAGTACGGGGTCTGGGTACGAGCAGTACTTC. Its protein product is CASSTGSGYEQYF.

V usage is TRBV2 and J usage is TRBJ1-3; 9 nucleotides match TRBD1. The CDR3 covers 16 residues. Germline CDR1 and CDR2: SNHLY and FYNNEI. V lost 6 bases to trimming and J lost 2 bases; unmatched junction nucleotides: 8. CDR3 nucleotides: TGTGCCAGCAGGCTCCGGGACAGGGTGACTGGAAACACCATATATTTT. Protein sequence: CASRLRDRVTGNTIYF.

V is TRBV4-3 and J is TRBJ1-1; possibly TRBD1 for D (5 bases). The V and J ends lost 0 bases and 4 bases respectively, with 6 bases between them. From germline, CDR1 is LGHNA and CDR2 YSLEER. The CDR3 has 13 amino acids. CDR3 residues: CASSQDQGTEAFF. The CDR3 DNA is TGCGCCAGCAGCCAAGATCAGGGCACTGAAGCTTTCTTT.

The chain carries TRBV4-1 and TRBJ2-5; D is unresolved. The CDR3 contains 14 residues. V gave up 2 bases and J gave up 4 bases, with 11 bases separating them. Per germline, CDR1 MGHRA and CDR2 YSYEKL. CDR3 in DNA: TGCGCCAGCAGCCAATTATTTCGGAGAGAGACCCAGTACTTC. Translation: CASSQLFRRETQYF.

This chain joins TRBV4-1 and TRBJ2-2, with D perhaps matching TRBD1 (5 bases). CDR3 length: 18 residues. CDR1 MGHRA and CDR2 YSYEKL come from the germline V gene. Trimming cost V 0 bases and J 2 bases, with 16 bases left between them. The CDR3 sequence is CASSQDLATGRNTGELFF. The CDR3 region has the DNA TGCGCCAGCAGCCAAGATTTAGCAACAGGACGAAACACCGGGGAGCTGTTTTTT.

This clone was detected once. This rearrangement joins TRBV2 to TRBJ1-2, with 7 bases identical to TRBD1. CDR3 length equals 13 residues. From germline, CDR1 is SNHLY and CDR2 FYNNEI. Trimming cost V 6 bases and J 7 bases; bases outside gene matches: 8. CDR3 in DNA: TGTGCCAGCAGGGGACAGATTCTTGGTGGCTACACCTTC. Protein: CASRGQILGGYTF.

This chain uses TRBV28 with TRBJ2-7; no reliable D call. Trimming took 7 bases from V and 0 from J, leaving 16 bases between them. The length of the CDR3 is 15 residues. Germline V CDR1 and CDR2: MDHEN, SYDVKM. The chain's CDR3 is CASNSATVSSYEQYF. DNA of the CDR3: TGTGCCAGCAACAGTGCTACGGTAAGCTCCTACGAGCAGTACTTC.

The genes are TRBV11-2 and TRBJ2-5, with 14 bases that match TRBD2. This CDR3 has 17 amino acids. After removal of 3 bases from V and 5 bases from J, the junction contained 8 bases not matched to a gene. Germline V gene data show CDR1 as SGHAT and CDR2 as FQNNGV. CDR3 protein: CASSLGRLAGGQETQYF. The CDR3, as DNA: TGTGCCAGCAGCTTGGGTCGACTAGCGGGGGGGCAGGAGACCCAGTACTTC.

The chain is built from TRBV6-7 and TRBJ2-7; 8 positions agree with TRBD1. TRBV6-7 is recorded as an ORF, its role being uncertain. This CDR3 is built from 14 residues. V dropped 10 bases and J dropped 2; count of bases not matched to a gene: 10. The CDR3 here is CATWTGIRPYEQYF. CDR3 DNA sequence: TGTGCCACCTGGACAGGGATTCGTCCCTACGAGCAGTACTTC.